These T cell receptor beta chains were read from a single sample in a study of human T cells and chemical hapten exposure. TCRdb passed the RACE reads through MiXCR, listing each CDR3 protein once. The sample includes 80,000 to 100,000 distinct CDR3 sequences, 9.6% of them seen just once. The source material was whole blood, sampled in connection with sensitization to the hapten diphenylcyclopropenone (DPC). All receptors derive from a woman in her 40s with alopecia areata. Some clones in this sample may be carry-over from other donors' samples. Both conserved end residues are part of each CDR3. Fields, in order: D gene, clone size, J gene, V gene, CDR3 protein, CDR3 DNA. The D gene is left open where the match is weak. Not all rows give a size; the values are once, few, many and, for expanded clones, a class.

D: TRBD1; size: many; J: TRBJ2-7; V: TRBV25-1; CDR3: CASSEARTGAPYEQYF; DNA: TGTGCCAGCAGTGAGGCCCGGACAGGGGCGCCCTACGAGCAGTACTTC
D: NA; size: many; J: TRBJ1-1; V: TRBV7-9; CDR3: CASRPGTAAVEAFF; DNA: TGTGCCAGCAGGCCCGGGACTGCCGCTGTTGAAGCTTTCTTT
D: NA; size: many; J: TRBJ1-6; V: TRBV6-5; CDR3: CASREGWGKGNSPLHF; DNA: TGTGCCAGCAGGGAAGGATGGGGCAAGGGTAATTCACCCCTCCACTTT
D: TRBD2; size: NA; J: TRBJ2-3; V: TRBV9; CDR3: CASSVGSGGTVDTQYF; DNA: TGTGCCAGCAGCGTAGGGAGCGGGGGGACCGTTGATACGCAGTATTTT
D: NA; size: NA; J: TRBJ1-2; V: TRBV20-1; CDR3: CSAREGARFYGYTF; DNA: TGCAGTGCTAGAGAAGGGGCCAGGTTCTATGGCTACACCTTC
D: NA; size: many; J: TRBJ2-3; V: TRBV7-3; CDR3: CASSPLSSGDTQYF; DNA: TGTGCCAGCAGCCCCCTCTCCTCGGGAGATACGCAGTATTTT
D: TRBD2; size: NA; J: TRBJ2-5; V: TRBV5-4; CDR3: CASSLDAFRASPAGETQYF; DNA: TGTGCCAGCAGCCTCGATGCCTTCCGGGCGTCCCCAGCGGGGGAGACCCAGTACTTC
D: TRBD2; size: few; J: TRBJ2-3; V: TRBV7-2; CDR3: CASGTSGGSQYF; DNA: TGTGCCAGCGGCACTAGCGGGGGGTCGCAGTATTTT
D: NA; size: NA; J: TRBJ1-6; V: TRBV4-2; CDR3: CASSQVPAANSPLHF; DNA: TGTGCCAGCAGCCAAGTCCCGGCAGCTAATTCACCCCTCCACTTT
D: TRBD1; size: NA; J: TRBJ2-5; V: TRBV4-1; CDR3: CASSSQGQVIQETQYF; DNA: TGCGCCAGCAGCTCCCAGGGACAGGTGATCCAAGAGACCCAGTACTTC